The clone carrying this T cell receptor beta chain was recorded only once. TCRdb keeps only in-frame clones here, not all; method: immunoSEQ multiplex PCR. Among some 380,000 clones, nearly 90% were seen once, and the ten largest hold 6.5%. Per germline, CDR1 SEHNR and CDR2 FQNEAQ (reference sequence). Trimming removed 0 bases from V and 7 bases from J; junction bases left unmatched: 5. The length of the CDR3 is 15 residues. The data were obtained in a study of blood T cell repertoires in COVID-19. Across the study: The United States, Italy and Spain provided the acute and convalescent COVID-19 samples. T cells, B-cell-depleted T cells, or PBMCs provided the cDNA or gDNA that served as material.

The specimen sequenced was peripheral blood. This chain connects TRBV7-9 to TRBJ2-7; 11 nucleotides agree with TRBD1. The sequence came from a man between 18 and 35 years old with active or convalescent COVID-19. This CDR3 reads CASSLAGQGVWEQYF. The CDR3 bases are TGTGCCAGCAGCTTAGCGGGACAGGGGGTATGGGAGCAGTACTTC. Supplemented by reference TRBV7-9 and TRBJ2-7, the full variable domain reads DTGVSQNPRHKITKRGQNVTFRCDPISEHNRLYWYRQTLGQGPEFLTYFQNEAQLEKSRLLSDRFSAERPKGSFSTLEIQRTEQGDSAMYLCASSLAGQGVWEQYFGPGTRLTVT.